This T cell receptor beta chain appears in the sequencing data of a study of T cell responses to AZD1222 COVID-19 vaccine. Findings and caveats of the study: Repertoires in all cases were sampled only once the peak T cell response had passed. Females outnumbered males among donors, who were mostly white British; clonal diversity was possibly underestimated. Reportedly, nearly half the spike-specific TCRs target unmutated variant regions.

Points on this clone: The antigen is not known.

Some clones are missing from TCRdb's copy, which holds only in-frame ones; the method was immunoSEQ multiplex PCR. Of 85,000 to 110,000 clones listed, about nine tenths are singletons. Unmatched junction bases numbered 6, after V lost 0 bases and J lost 5 bases. Looked up from germline, CDR1 is SGDLS and CDR2 is YYNGEE. This CDR3 spans 15 amino acids. This chain links TRBV9 with TRBJ1-1; 8 bases fit TRBD1. The sequence was collected from an adult in good health. Sample: peripheral blood, taken on day 0 of AZD1222 vaccination. The CDR3 DNA reads as TGTGCCAGCAGCGTAGCTGACAGGGGAAGTACTGAAGCTTTCTTT. Protein: CASSVADRGSTEAFF.